The 25 T cell receptor beta chains given below trace back to one sample, sequenced in a study of blood T cell repertoires in COVID-19. Repertoires were generated with immunoSEQ multiplex PCR, while TCRdb's copy carries only in-frame clones and drops some. The sample lists some 420,000 clones; approximately 90% were seen once. Sequencing was carried out using PBMCs or T cells enriched from blood (not recorded which). The receptors stem from a man aged 25-45 years who had recovered from COVID-19.

The rearrangement joins TRBV28 to TRBJ2-7; tentatively, D is TRBD2 (6 bases). Trimming pared 10 bases from V and 2 bases from J, leaving 15 bases between. Germline V lookup: CDR1 MDHEN, CDR2 SYDVKM. The CDR3 covers 13 residues. The CDR3 sequence: CANPAGRAYEQYF. In nucleotides, the CDR3 is TGTGCCAACCCGGCGGGGCGGGCCTACGAGCAGTACTTC. The complete variable domain, with remaining parts taken from reference TRBV28 and TRBJ2-7, reads DVKVTQSSRYLVKRTGEKVFLECVQDMDHENMFWYRQDPGLGLRLIYFSYDVKMKEKGDIPEGYSVSREKKERFSLILESASTNQTSMYLCANPAGRAYEQYFGPGTRLTVT.

The chain recombines TRBV27 with TRBJ1-4, with 8 bases matching TRBD1. V was pared by 6 bases and J by 10 bases, with 10 bases of the junction left unmatched. Per the germline V gene, CDR1 is MNHEY and CDR2 is SMNVEV (reference sequence). CDR3 length: 14 residues. The CDR3 region has the DNA TGTGCCAGCAGGATCCAGGGGGCTTTGGGAAAACTGTTTTTT. It specifies CASRIQGALGKLFF.

The rearrangement joins TRBV12-5 to TRBJ1-5; 7 bases map to TRBD1. Germline V CDR1 and CDR2: LGHNT, FRNRAP. V dropped 5 bases and J dropped 7; count of bases not matched to a gene: 17. This CDR3 has 17 amino acids. For the CDR3, the DNA is TGTGCTAGTGGTCCCCCAGGGGACAGTTCGCAGGGACAGCCCCAGCATTTT. Its protein is CASGPPGDSSQGQPQHF.

The rearrangement uses TRBV5-1 and TRBJ2-3, with 9 positions matching TRBD2. Germline V gene sequence: CDR1 SGHRS, CDR2 YFSETQ. V shed 0 bases, J shed 2 bases, and the junction held 4 bases outside the gene matches. The CDR3 sequence is 16 residues long. The CDR3: CASSLATSGLTDTQYF. The CDR3 nucleotides are TGCGCCAGCAGCTTGGCTACTAGCGGGCTCACAGATACGCAGTATTTT.

V and J are TRBV12-3 or TRBV12-4 and TRBJ1-1; D remains ambiguous. V was cut by 4 bases and J by 5 bases, with 5 bases left in between. CDR3 length: 11 amino acids. CDR3 nucleotide sequence: TGTGCCAGCAGTTCGCGGACTGAAGCTTTCTTT. This codes for CASSSRTEAFF.

This clone was counted between two and nine times. The J gene is TRBJ1-3, the V gene TRBV28; tentative D call: TRBD1 (6 bases). Trimming removed 7 bases at V and 4 bases at J, with 23 bases between. Germline assignment: CDR1 MDHEN and CDR2 SYDVKM. The CDR3 runs 17 residues. Written as DNA, the CDR3 is TGTGCCAGCACCTCGGCCTCGGCAGGGACAACCGGAAACACCATATATTTT. Its protein is CASTSASAGTTGNTIYF. The full variable domain, rest sourced from reference TRBV28 and TRBJ1-3, is DVKVTQSSRYLVKRTGEKVFLECVQDMDHENMFWYRQDPGLGLRLIYFSYDVKMKEKGDIPEGYSVSREKKERFSLILESASTNQTSMYLCASTSASAGTTGNTIYFGEGSWLTVV.

This clone was detected only once. The V gene is TRBV5-4, the J gene TRBJ2-7; a weak D match, TRBD1 (6 bases). This CDR3 is built from 13 residues. Per the germline V gene, CDR1 is SGHNT and CDR2 is YYREEE (reference sequence). V was pared by 2 bases and J by 6 bases, with 12 bases between. The CDR3 DNA is TGTGCCAGCAGCTTTATGGGGGCCGGCGAGCAGTACTTC. It encodes CASSFMGAGEQYF. Full variable domain (rest looked up from reference TRBV5-4 and TRBJ2-7): ETGVTQSPTHLIKTRGQQVTLRCSSQSGHNTVSWYQQALGQGPQFIFQYYREEENGRGNFPPRFSGLQFPNYSSELNVNALELDDSALYLCASSFMGAGEQYFGPGTRLTVT.

The chain joins TRBV10-1 to TRBJ2-1, with 11 bases aligning to TRBD2. There are 15 residues in the CDR3. Looked up from germline, CDR1 is WNHNN and CDR2 is SYGVQD (reference sequence). V lost 4 bases, J lost 5 bases, and 4 bases stayed unmatched. CDR3 region: CASSVPGLADNEQFF. The CDR3 region has the DNA TGCGCCAGCAGTGTACCGGGACTAGCGGACAATGAGCAGTTCTTC.

CDR3 nucleotide sequence: TGTGCCAGCAGTGAAGGAGAGCGGGTCCGGGGAAACAATGAGCAGTTCTTC. Its protein is CASSEGERVRGNNEQFF. The chain couples TRBV2 to TRBJ2-1; TRBD2 might be the D (6 bases). CDR3 length: 17 residues. V was trimmed by 1 base and J by 5 bases, leaving 18 bases between them. Germline assignment: CDR1 SNHLY and CDR2 FYNNEI. The full variable domain, with the rest looked up from reference TRBV2 and TRBJ2-1, is EPEVTQTPSHQVTQMGQEVILRCVPISNHLYFYWYRQILGQKVEFLVSFYNNEISEKSEIFDDQFSVERPDGSNFTLKIRSTKLEDSAMYFCASSEGERVRGNNEQFFGPGTRLTVL.

This clone was found once. The chain employs TRBV3-1 (or the pseudogene TRBV3-2) and TRBJ2-1; maybe TRBD1 (5 bases). The germline V gene has CDR1 LGHDT and CDR2 YNNKEL (reference sequence). Trimming removed 2 bases from V and 9 bases from J, with 11 bases in between. The CDR3 contains 13 residues. The CDR3 region is CASSQILDTEQFF. In DNA, the CDR3 is TGTGCCAGCAGCCAAATACTGGACACTGAGCAGTTCTTC.

V is TRBV9 and J is TRBJ1-5, with D possibly TRBD1 on 5 matching bases. The V end lost 2 bases, the J end lost 3 bases, and 9 bases lay between the germline ends. Germline CDR1 reads SGDLS; CDR2 reads YYNGEE. This CDR3 is 14 amino acids long. The CDR3 is CASSVDTNNQPQHF. CDR3 sequence (DNA): TGTGCCAGCAGCGTGGACACTAACAATCAGCCCCAGCATTTT.

This chain uses TRBV5-1 with TRBJ2-1; D may be TRBD2 (6 bases). Germline lookup yields CDR1 SGHRS and CDR2 YFSETQ. The CDR3 consists of 16 residues. V was trimmed by 0 bases and J by 9 bases, leaving 19 bases between them. CDR3 in amino acids: CASSLGGLVDGGEQFF. CDR3 DNA sequence: TGCGCCAGCAGCTTGGGTGGACTGGTCGACGGGGGTGAGCAGTTCTTC.

V is TRBV10-3 and J is TRBJ2-1, with 12 positions matching TRBD2. Trimming at V came to 9 bases and at J to 7 bases, leaving 10 bases not matched to a gene. Per the germline V gene, CDR1 is ENHRY and CDR2 is SYGVKD. This CDR3 contains 15 residues. In DNA, the CDR3 is TGTGCCATTTCCCCTGGACTAGCGGGATCAAATGAGCAGTTCTTC. Translated, it gives CAISPGLAGSNEQFF.

V usage is TRBV6-1 and J usage is TRBJ1-1, with no clear D. V gave up 2 bases and J gave up 1 base, with 14 bases separating them. The length of the CDR3 is 16 residues. From germline, CDR1 is MNHNS and CDR2 SASEGT. The CDR3 DNA reads as TGTGCCAGCAGTGAATTTCTTGGGTCAGGGAACACTGAAGCTTTCTTT. As protein: CASSEFLGSGNTEAFF.

This chain connects TRBV18 to TRBJ2-1; TRBD2 matches 10 bases. CDR3 size: 16 residues. V lost 4 bases, J lost 1 base, and 4 bases stayed unmatched. Per the germline V gene, CDR1 is KGHSH and CDR2 is LQKENI. CDR3 region: CASSLLSGRSYNEQFF. DNA for the CDR3: TGTGCCAGCTCACTACTTAGCGGGAGGTCCTACAATGAGCAGTTCTTC.

The chain has TRBV6-5 and TRBJ1-5; no reliable D call. V gave up 6 bases and J gave up 6 bases, with 12 bases separating them. The CDR3 sequence is 13 residues long. CDR1 MNHEY and CDR2 SVGAGI come from the germline V gene. CDR3 in amino acids: CASSEGGRQPQHF. The CDR3 coding sequence is TGTGCCAGCAGCGAGGGTGGGCGTCAGCCCCAGCATTTT.

V usage is TRBV27 and J usage is TRBJ2-1, with 7 bases matching TRBD2. The CDR3 sequence is 13 residues long. The J segment lost 12 bases and the V segment lost 6 bases, leaving 11 bases of the junction unmatched. Per the germline V gene, CDR1 is MNHEY and CDR2 is SMNVEV (reference sequence). Here the CDR3 DNA reads TGTGCCAGCAGAGCGGGATCAGGTTTGGTGCAGTTCTTC. Amino acid sequence: CASRAGSGLVQFF.

The V and J genes are TRBV19 and TRBJ2-1, with a weak D call TRBD2 (5 bases). Per the germline V gene, CDR1 is LNHDA and CDR2 is SQIVND (reference sequence). Trimming pared 6 bases from V and 5 bases from J, leaving 8 bases between. This CDR3 comprises 12 residues. The CDR3 DNA sequence: TGTGCCAGTAGCAGACTAAACAATGAGCAGTTCTTC. It translates to CASSRLNNEQFF.

J is TRBJ2-1 and V is TRBV7-8; 10 bases match TRBD2. There are 20 residues in the CDR3. Germline lookup yields CDR1 SGHVS and CDR2 FQNEAQ. The J segment lost 0 bases and the V segment lost 8 bases, leaving 19 bases of the junction unmatched. The CDR3 DNA reads TGTGCCAGCGGGGCATGGGCGGAAGGGACTAGCGCGACCTCCTACAATGAGCAGTTCTTC. Protein product: CASGAWAEGTSATSYNEQFF. The full variable domain, rest sourced from reference TRBV7-8 and TRBJ2-1, is GAGVSQSPRYKVAKRGQDVALRCDPISGHVSLFWYQQALGQGPEFLTYFQNEAQLDKSGLPSDRFFAERPEGSVSTLKIQRTQQEDSAVYLCASGAWAEGTSATSYNEQFFGPGTRLTVL.

With respect to this clone: One end of the junction fails to match germline, which may point to a read error. The chain recombines TRBV2 with TRBJ2-7; TRBD2 agrees at 10 bases. The CDR3 spans 10 residues. Germline V gene data show CDR1 as SNHLY and CDR2 as FYNNEI. CDR3 sequence reads: CASIGLAVNF. CDR3 in DNA: TGTGCCAGCATTGGACTAGCGGTAAACTTC.

The chain links TRBV12-2 to TRBJ1-5; the table's TRBD1 call for D was not verified on the DNA. TRBV12-2 counts as a pseudogene. The CDR3 length is 13 residues. In nucleotides, the CDR3 is TGTGCAAGTCGCTTATACGCGGGACAGGGGACACATTTT. This translates into CASRLYAGQGTHF.

The chain joins TRBV11-2 to TRBJ2-7, with TRBD2 identical over 7 bases. Germline V gives CDR1 SGHAT, CDR2 FQNNGV. Germline trimming cut 4 bases from V and 3 bases from J; bases unmatched to any gene: 9. The CDR3 loop spans 15 amino acids. CDR3 in DNA: TGTGCCAGCAGCTCCCGCCGGCGGGAGATCTACGAGCAGTACTTC. Translated: CASSSRRREIYEQYF. The variable domain in full, completed from reference TRBV11-2 and TRBJ2-7, reads EAGVAQSPRYKIIEKRQSVAFWCNPISGHATLYWYQQILGQGPKLLIQFQNNGVVDDSQLPKDRFSAERLKGVDSTLKIQPAKLEDSAVYLCASSSRRREIYEQYFGPGTRLTVT.

The chain couples TRBV24-1 to TRBJ1-1; 7 nucleotides match TRBD1. CDR1 KGHDR and CDR2 SFDVKD come from the germline V gene. This CDR3 is 13 amino acids long. V was pared by 1 base and J by 9 bases, with 4 bases of the junction left unmatched. Here the CDR3 DNA reads TGTGCCACCAGTGATTTCTCAGGGGGAAAAGCTTTCTTT. Encoded protein: CATSDFSGGKAFF.

This chain joins TRBV9 and TRBJ2-1, with 7 bases matching TRBD2. Germline CDR1 is SGDLS and CDR2 is YYNGEE. The CDR3 contains 14 residues. The J segment lost 4 bases and the V segment lost 3 bases, leaving 4 bases of the junction unmatched. CDR3 sequence: CASSGAGIYNEQFF. Written as DNA, the CDR3 is TGTGCCAGCAGCGGAGCGGGGATATACAATGAGCAGTTCTTC. Combining the CDR3 with reference TRBV9 and TRBJ2-1 gives the whole variable domain DSGVTQTPKHLITATGQRVTLRCSPRSGDLSVYWYQQSLDQGLQFLIQYYNGEERAKGNILERFSAQQFPDLHSELNLSSLELGDSALYFCASSGAGIYNEQFFGPGTRLTVL.

In regard to this clone: Other DNA sequences in this specimen translate into the identical CDR3. V and J are TRBV9 and TRBJ1-2; D ambiguous. V lost 0 bases to trimming and J lost 2 bases, with 5 bases between them. Germline loops: CDR1 SGDLS, CDR2 YYNGEE. The CDR3 has 13 residues. The CDR3 sequence: CASSVDGNYGYTF. The CDR3 DNA is TGTGCCAGCAGCGTAGACGGGAACTATGGCTACACCTTC.